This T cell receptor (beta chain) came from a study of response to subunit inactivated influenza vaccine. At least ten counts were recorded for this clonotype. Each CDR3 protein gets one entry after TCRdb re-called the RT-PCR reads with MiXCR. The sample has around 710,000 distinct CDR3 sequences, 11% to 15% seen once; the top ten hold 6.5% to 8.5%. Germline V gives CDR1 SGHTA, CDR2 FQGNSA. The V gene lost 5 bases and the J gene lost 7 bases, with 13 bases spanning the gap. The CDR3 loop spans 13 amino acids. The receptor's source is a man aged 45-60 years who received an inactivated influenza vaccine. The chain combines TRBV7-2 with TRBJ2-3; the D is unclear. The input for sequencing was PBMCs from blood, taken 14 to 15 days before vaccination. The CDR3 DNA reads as TGTGCCAGCAGCCTTATTAAGCAGAATACGCAGTATTTT. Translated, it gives CASSLIKQNTQYF. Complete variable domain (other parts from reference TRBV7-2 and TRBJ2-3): GAGVSQSPSNKVTEKGKDVELRCDPISGHTALYWYRQSLGQGLEFLIYFQGNSAPDKSGLPSDRFSAERTGGSVSTLTIQRTQQEDSAVYLCASSLIKQNTQYFGPGTRLTVL.